These T cell receptor beta chains were read from a single sample in a study of monozygotic twins with inflammatory bowel disease. Following a re-call of the 5' RACE reads, TCRdb has one entry per CDR3 protein and lacks DNA. Here the sample table reports about 380,000 distinct CDR3 sequences. Material for sequencing was blood. The receptors were gathered from a human donor with ulcerative colitis or Crohn's disease, or a healthy co-twin of an affected twin (not recorded which). CDR3s include the opening cysteine and the closing phenylalanine or tryptophan.

v_call	j_call	cdr3_aa
TRBV29-1	TRBJ2-1	CSVEDGRLPTMGQFF
TRBV5-1	TRBJ2-5	CASNPGSTQETQYF
TRBV19	TRBJ2-3	CASSPDQVTDTQYF
TRBV7-8	TRBJ2-7	CASSSGTGYLEQYF
TRBV2	TRBJ2-3	CASSVAGTPFYTDTQYF
TRBV20-1	TRBJ1-1	CSAIPARMNTEAFF
TRBV18	TRBJ2-2	CASSPPNTGELFF
TRBV12-3/TRBV12-4	TRBJ2-7	CASTLKGRASYEQYF
TRBV18	TRBJ1-6	CASSGRQNSPLHF
TRBV4-3	TRBJ2-5	CASSQDRTGGAGETQYF
TRBV15	TRBJ1-5	CATSRDRGGQPQHF
TRBV5-1	TRBJ1-6	CASSLDRGSPHF
TRBV5-1	TRBJ2-7	CASSSPGQGNEQYF
TRBV24-1	TRBJ2-1	CATSLGKGIYNEQFF
TRBV6-1	TRBJ1-6	CASSPGRQGTNSPLHF
TRBV20-1	TRBJ2-7	CSDRPDRPPYEQYF
TRBV12-3/TRBV12-4	TRBJ1-6	CASNAAGYSPLHF
TRBV20-1	TRBJ2-1	CSALGGGTYNEQFF
TRBV5-1	TRBJ1-2	CASSLPMRGGDGYTF
TRBV7-9	TRBJ2-2	CASSPQGRSAGELFF
TRBV5-5	TRBJ2-2	CASSLVQTRAGELFF
TRBV12-3/TRBV12-4	TRBJ2-3	CASSHLGSSGGLTDTQYF
TRBV4-3	TRBJ2-2	CASSEDRGPTGELFF
TRBV27	TRBJ2-7	CASSSQQGIGEQYF
TRBV5-1	TRBJ2-7	CASSLVGQGNEQYF
TRBV10-2	TRBJ2-3	CASTLAGGRTDTQYF
TRBV20-1	TRBJ2-1	CSARVFRRGFFYNEQFF
TRBV30	TRBJ2-5	CAWRGGLAETQYF
TRBV5-6	TRBJ2-5	CASSSSGGAWETQYF
TRBV20-1	TRBJ2-1	CSARDYAGGRSSYNEQFF
TRBV20-1	TRBJ2-3	CSARPLARASTDTQYF
TRBV7-3	TRBJ2-1	CASSPNSGVTDEQFF
TRBV6-2/TRBV6-3	TRBJ2-7	CASSSLAGHYLVYEQYF
TRBV12-3/TRBV12-4	TRBJ1-2	CASSLLVESRYGYTF
TRBV5-1	TRBJ2-2	CASSFRDYTGELFF
TRBV5-6	TRBJ2-3	CASSSLSYTDTQYF
TRBV19	TRBJ1-1	CASSMGGENTEAFF
TRBV7-2	TRBJ2-3	CASGLVGGPTDTQYF
TRBV5-1	TRBJ2-5	CASRRIQGGETQYF
TRBV4-2	TRBJ2-3	CASSVPTRLAGEPTDTQYF
TRBV4-2	TRBJ1-5	CASSQAVGESNQPQHF
TRBV5-1	TRBJ1-5	CASSFEGASNQPQHF
TRBV18	TRBJ2-5	CASSPPLRGGETQYF
TRBV6-1	TRBJ2-5	CASSNETRGPQETQYF
TRBV12-3/TRBV12-4	TRBJ1-3	CASSFSALTGNTIYF
TRBV3-1	TRBJ1-2	CASSQNPDNYGYTF
TRBV20-1	TRBJ2-4	CSAPGRGRDIQYF
TRBV5-1	TRBJ2-6	CASSLARSGANVLTF
TRBV20-1	TRBJ2-5	CSARVGTLQETQYF
TRBV6-1	TRBJ1-4	CASSENSGLGNEKLFF
TRBV2	TRBJ1-4	CASRGVPGEKLFF
TRBV5-1	TRBJ1-2	CASSGKQGSGYTF